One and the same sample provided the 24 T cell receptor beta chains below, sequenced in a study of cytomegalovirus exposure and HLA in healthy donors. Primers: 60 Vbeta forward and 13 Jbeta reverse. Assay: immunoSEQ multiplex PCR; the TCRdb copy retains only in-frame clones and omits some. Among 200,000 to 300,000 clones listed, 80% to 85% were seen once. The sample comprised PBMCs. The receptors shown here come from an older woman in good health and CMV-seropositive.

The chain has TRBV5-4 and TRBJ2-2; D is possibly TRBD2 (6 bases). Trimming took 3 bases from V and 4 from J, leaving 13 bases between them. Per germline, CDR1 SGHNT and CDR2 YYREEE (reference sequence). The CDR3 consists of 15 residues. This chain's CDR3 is CASSSRESGTGELFF. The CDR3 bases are TGTGCCAGCAGCTCCCGGGAGTCGGGCACCGGGGAGCTGTTTTTT.

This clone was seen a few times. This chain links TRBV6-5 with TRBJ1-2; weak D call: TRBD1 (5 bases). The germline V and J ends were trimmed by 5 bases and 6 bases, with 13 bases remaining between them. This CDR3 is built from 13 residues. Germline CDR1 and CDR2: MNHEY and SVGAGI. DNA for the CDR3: TGTGCCAGCAGTCCCCTGGGGCGAGATGGCTACACCTTC. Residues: CASSPLGRDGYTF.

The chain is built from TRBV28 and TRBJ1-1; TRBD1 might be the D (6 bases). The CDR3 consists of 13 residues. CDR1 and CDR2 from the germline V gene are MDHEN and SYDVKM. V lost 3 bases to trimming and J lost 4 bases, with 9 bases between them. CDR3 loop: CASSLARGTEAFF. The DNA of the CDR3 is TGTGCCAGCAGTTTGGCCAGGGGCACTGAAGCTTTCTTT.

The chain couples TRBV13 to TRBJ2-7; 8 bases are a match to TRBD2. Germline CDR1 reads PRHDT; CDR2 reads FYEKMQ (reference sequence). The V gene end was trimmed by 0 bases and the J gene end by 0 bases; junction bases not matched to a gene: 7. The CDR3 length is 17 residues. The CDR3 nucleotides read TGTGCCAGCAGCTTAGGAATCGGTAGCGGGAACTCCTACGAGCAGTACTTC. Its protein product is CASSLGIGSGNSYEQYF.

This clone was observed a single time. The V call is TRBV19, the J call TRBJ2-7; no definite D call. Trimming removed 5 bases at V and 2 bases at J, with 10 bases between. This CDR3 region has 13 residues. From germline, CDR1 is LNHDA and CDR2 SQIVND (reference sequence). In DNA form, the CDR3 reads TGTGCCAGTAGTCCGACAATAACCTACGAGCAGTACTTC. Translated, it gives CASSPTITYEQYF.

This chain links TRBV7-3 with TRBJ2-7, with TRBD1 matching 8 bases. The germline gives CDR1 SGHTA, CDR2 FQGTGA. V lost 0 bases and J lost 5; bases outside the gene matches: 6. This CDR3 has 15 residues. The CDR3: CASSLTGGQAHEQYF. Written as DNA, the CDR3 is TGTGCCAGCAGCTTAACAGGGGGACAGGCTCACGAGCAGTACTTC.

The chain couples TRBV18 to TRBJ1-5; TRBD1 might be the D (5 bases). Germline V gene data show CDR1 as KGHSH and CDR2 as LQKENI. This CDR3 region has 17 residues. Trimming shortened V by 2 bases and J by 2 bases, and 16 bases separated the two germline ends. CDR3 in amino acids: CASSPGRDSRGNQPQHF. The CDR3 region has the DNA TGTGCCAGCTCACCAGGACGGGACTCCCGGGGCAATCAGCCCCAGCATTTT.

CDR3 bases: TGTGCCAGCAGTTCTGCTAGCGGGAATGATGAGCAGTTCTTC. Translating gives CASSSASGNDEQFF. The chain employs TRBV27 and TRBJ2-1, with TRBD2 identical over 9 bases. Unmatched junction bases numbered 6, after V lost 4 bases and J lost 8 bases. Per germline, CDR1 MNHEY and CDR2 SMNVEV (reference sequence). This CDR3 is built from 14 residues.

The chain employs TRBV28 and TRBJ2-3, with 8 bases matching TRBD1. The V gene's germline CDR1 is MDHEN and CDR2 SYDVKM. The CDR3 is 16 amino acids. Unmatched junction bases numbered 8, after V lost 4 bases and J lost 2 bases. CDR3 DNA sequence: TGTGCCAGCAGTTACCCCAGGACAGGGCCCACAGATACGCAGTATTTT. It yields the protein CASSYPRTGPTDTQYF.

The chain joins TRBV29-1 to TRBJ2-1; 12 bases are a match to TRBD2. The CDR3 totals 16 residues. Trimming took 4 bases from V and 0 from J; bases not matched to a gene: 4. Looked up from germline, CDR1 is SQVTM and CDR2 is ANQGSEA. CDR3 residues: CSVGGLAGFSYNEQFF. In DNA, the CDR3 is TGCAGCGTTGGGGGACTAGCGGGCTTCTCCTACAATGAGCAGTTCTTC.

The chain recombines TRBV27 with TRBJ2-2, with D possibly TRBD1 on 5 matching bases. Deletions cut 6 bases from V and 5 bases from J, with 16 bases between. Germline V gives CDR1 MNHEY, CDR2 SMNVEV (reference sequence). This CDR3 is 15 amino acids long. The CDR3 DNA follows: TGTGCCAGCAGATCAATTGAAGGGGATACCGGGGAGCTGTTTTTT. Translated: CASRSIEGDTGELFF.

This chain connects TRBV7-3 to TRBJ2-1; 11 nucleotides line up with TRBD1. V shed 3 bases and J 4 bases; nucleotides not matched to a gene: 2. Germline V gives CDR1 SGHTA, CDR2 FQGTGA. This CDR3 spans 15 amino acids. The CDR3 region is CASSLGQGEYNEQFF. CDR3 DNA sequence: TGTGCCAGCAGCTTGGGACAGGGGGAATACAATGAGCAGTTCTTC.

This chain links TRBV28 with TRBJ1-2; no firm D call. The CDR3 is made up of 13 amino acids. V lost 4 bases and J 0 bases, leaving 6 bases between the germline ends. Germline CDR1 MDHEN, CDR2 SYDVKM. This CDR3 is CASSSQPNYGYTF. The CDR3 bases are TGTGCCAGCAGTTCACAACCTAACTATGGCTACACCTTC.

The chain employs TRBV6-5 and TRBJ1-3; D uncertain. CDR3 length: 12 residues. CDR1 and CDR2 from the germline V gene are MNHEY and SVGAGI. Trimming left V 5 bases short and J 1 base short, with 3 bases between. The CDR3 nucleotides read TGTGCCAGCAGTACTTCTGGAAACACCATATATTTT. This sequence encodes CASSTSGNTIYF.

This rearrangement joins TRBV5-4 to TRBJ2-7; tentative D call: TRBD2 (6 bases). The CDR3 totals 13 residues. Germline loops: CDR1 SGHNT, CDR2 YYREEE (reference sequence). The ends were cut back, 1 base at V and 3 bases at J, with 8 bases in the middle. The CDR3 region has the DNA TGTGCCAGCAGCTTGAGGGGACTCTACGAGCAGTACTTC. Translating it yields CASSLRGLYEQYF. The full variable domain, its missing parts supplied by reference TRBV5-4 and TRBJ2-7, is ETGVTQSPTHLIKTRGQQVTLRCSSQSGHNTVSWYQQALGQGPQFIFQYYREEENGRGNFPPRFSGLQFPNYSSELNVNALELDDSALYLCASSLRGLYEQYFGPGTRLTVT.

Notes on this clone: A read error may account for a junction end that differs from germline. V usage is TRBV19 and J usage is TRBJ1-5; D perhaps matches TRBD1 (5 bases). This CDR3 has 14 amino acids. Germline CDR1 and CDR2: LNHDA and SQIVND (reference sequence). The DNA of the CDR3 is TGTGCCAGTAGTATAGACGCTTGGATGGGGCGCTGGAATTTT. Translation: CASSIDAWMGRWNF.

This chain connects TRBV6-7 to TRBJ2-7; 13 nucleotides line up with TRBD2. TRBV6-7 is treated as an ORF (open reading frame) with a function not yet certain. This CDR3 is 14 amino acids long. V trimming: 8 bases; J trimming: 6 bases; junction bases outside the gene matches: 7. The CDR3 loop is CASPTSGRAGEQYF. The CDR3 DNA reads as TGTGCCAGCCCAACTAGCGGGAGGGCTGGCGAGCAGTACTTC.

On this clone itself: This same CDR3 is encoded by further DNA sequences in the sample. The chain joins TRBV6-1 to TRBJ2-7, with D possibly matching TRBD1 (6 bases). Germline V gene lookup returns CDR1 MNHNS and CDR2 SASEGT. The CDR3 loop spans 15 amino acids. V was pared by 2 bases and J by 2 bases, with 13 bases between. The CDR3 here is CASSELDSRPYEQYF. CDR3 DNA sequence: TGTGCCAGCAGTGAATTGGACAGTAGGCCCTACGAGCAGTACTTC.

CDR3 bases: TGTGCCAGCAGCTTGAAGGGGTCCGGTGTGGTCAACCAAGAGACCCAGTACTTC. Translated, it gives CASSLKGSGVVNQETQYF. The chain couples TRBV5-6 to TRBJ2-5; possibly TRBD1 for D (5 bases). CDR3 size: 18 residues. CDR1 SGHDT and CDR2 YYEEEE come from the germline V gene. The germline V and J ends were trimmed by 1 base and 0 bases, with 19 bases remaining between them.

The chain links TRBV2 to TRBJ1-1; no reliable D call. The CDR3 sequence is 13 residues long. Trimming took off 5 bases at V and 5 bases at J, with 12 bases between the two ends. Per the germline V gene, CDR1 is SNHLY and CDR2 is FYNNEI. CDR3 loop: CASSIKRETEAFF. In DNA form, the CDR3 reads TGTGCCAGCAGTATAAAGAGGGAGACTGAAGCTTTCTTT.

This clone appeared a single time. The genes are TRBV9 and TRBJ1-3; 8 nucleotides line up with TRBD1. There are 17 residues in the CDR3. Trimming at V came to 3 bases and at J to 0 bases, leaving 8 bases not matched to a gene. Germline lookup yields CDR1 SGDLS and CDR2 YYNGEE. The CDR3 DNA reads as TGTGCCAGCAGCGCGCCGGGACAGGATATCTCTGGAAACACCATATATTTT. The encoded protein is CASSAPGQDISGNTIYF.

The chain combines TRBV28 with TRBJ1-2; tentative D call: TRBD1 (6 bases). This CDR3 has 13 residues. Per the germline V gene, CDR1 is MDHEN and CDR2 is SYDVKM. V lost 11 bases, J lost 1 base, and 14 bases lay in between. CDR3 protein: CASLGAFNYGYTF. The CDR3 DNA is TGTGCCTCCCTGGGGGCATTTAACTATGGCTACACCTTC.

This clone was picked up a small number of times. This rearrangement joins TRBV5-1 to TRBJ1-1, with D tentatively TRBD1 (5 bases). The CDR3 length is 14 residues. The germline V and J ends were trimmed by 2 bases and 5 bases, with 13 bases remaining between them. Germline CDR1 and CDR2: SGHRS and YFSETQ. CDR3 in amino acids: CASSLADAGTEAFF. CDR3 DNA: TGCGCCAGCAGCTTAGCCGATGCAGGGACTGAAGCTTTCTTT.

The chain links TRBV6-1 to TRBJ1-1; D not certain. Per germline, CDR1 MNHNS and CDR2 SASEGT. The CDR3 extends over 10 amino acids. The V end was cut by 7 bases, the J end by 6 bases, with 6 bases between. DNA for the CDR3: TGTGCCAGCAACCGGGCTGAAGCTTTCTTT. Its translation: CASNRAEAFF.